The 32 T cell receptor beta chains presented below share a single source sample, sequenced in a study of blood T cell repertoires in COVID-19. Generated by immunoSEQ multiplex PCR, the TCRdb table keeps only in-frame clones and is missing some. The table records around 150,000 clones, around 82% of them present only once. Sequencing was performed on peripheral blood. The source of these receptors is a middle-aged woman with COVID-19, enrolled during active disease.

The chain uses TRBV6-5 and TRBJ1-6; TRBD1 agrees at 10 bases. The CDR3 runs 15 residues. In germline, CDR1 is MNHEY, CDR2 SVGAGI. V shed 1 base and J 8 bases; nucleotides not matched to a gene: 2. CDR3 in DNA: TGTGCCAGCAGTTACTACGGGACAGGGGATTCACCCCTCCACTTT. Encoded protein: CASSYYGTGDSPLHF.

There are a few counts of this clone. The V gene is TRBV19, the J gene TRBJ1-2, with 7 bases that match TRBD1. The V gene end was trimmed by 5 bases and the J gene end by 1 base; junction bases not matched to a gene: 7. The CDR3 contains 15 residues. Germline CDR1 is LNHDA and CDR2 is SQIVND (reference sequence). In DNA form, the CDR3 reads TGTGCCAGTAGTGTACAGGGACAGATTAACTATGGCTACACCTTC. It encodes CASSVQGQINYGYTF.

The rearrangement joins TRBV30 to TRBJ2-5; D is unresolved. Germline assignment: CDR1 GTSNPN and CDR2 SVGIG (reference sequence). The CDR3 contains 13 residues. V lost 1 base and J lost 7, with 13 bases in between. The CDR3 region has the DNA TGTGCCTGGAGTGGAGCACCATCTGGGACCCAGTACTTC. It specifies CAWSGAPSGTQYF.

CDR3: CSVLGTSGRAVSYNEQFF. DNA of the CDR3: TGCAGCGTCTTGGGGACTAGCGGGAGGGCTGTCTCCTACAATGAGCAGTTCTTC. This sequence joins TRBV29-1 and TRBJ2-1; 16 bases agree with TRBD2. The CDR3 has 18 amino acids. Germline CDR1 is SQVTM and CDR2 is ANQGSEA. V lost 6 bases and J lost 0; bases outside the gene matches: 8.

The chain has TRBV27 and TRBJ2-1, with TRBD1 matching over 8 bases. The CDR3 is 15 residues long. V was pared by 3 bases and J by 8 bases, with 9 bases of the junction left unmatched. Germline CDR1 and CDR2: MNHEY and SMNVEV (reference sequence). CDR3 nucleotide sequence: TGTGCCAGCAGTTTCGTGGACAGGGTGTCAGATGAGCAGTTCTTC. Translating it yields CASSFVDRVSDEQFF.

The CDR3 sequence: CASSRTHQGLGNTIYF. DNA of the CDR3: TGTGCCAGCAGCCGGACACATCAGGGACTCGGAAACACCATATATTTT. V gene TRBV14 combines with J gene TRBJ1-3, with a tentative D call TRBD1 (5 bases). The germline V gene encodes CDR1 SGHDN and CDR2 FVKESK. Trimming removed 4 bases at V and 4 bases at J, with 17 bases between. This CDR3 has 16 residues.

V gene TRBV11-2 combines with J gene TRBJ2-5, with TRBD2 as a possible D gene (6 bases). The germline V and J ends were trimmed by 4 bases and 3 bases, with 24 bases remaining between them. Germline V lookup: CDR1 SGHAT, CDR2 FQNNGV. The CDR3 totals 18 residues. The CDR3 DNA is TGTGCCAGCAGCTCCCTCCCCCATGGGGGATCGGGGGAAGAGACCCAGTACTTC. Translation gives CASSSLPHGGSGEETQYF.

The chain uses TRBV11-3 and TRBJ2-7; TRBD2 is a possible D gene (5 bases). Trimming removed 5 bases from V and 5 bases from J, with 16 bases in between. This CDR3 contains 14 residues. CDR1 is SGHNT, CDR2 YENEEA, per germline. Here the CDR3 DNA reads TGTGCCAGCAGCCTGGACGGGGATGGGGACGAGCAGTACTTC. Protein product: CASSLDGDGDEQYF. The complete variable domain, with remaining parts taken from reference TRBV11-3 and TRBJ2-7, reads EAGVVQSPRYKIIEKKQPVAFWCNPISGHNTLYWYLQNLGQGPELLIRYENEEAVDDSQLPKDRFSAERLKGVDSTLKIQPAELGDSAVYLCASSLDGDGDEQYFGPGTRLTVT.

The chain has TRBV2 and TRBJ2-3; 10 bases are a match to TRBD2. The CDR3 extends over 16 amino acids. Germline loops: CDR1 SNHLY, CDR2 FYNNEI. V lost 5 bases and J lost 6; bases outside the gene matches: 11. CDR3 residues: CASSSSGGALGDTQYF. The CDR3 DNA reads as TGTGCCAGCAGTTCAAGCGGGGGGGCCTTAGGGGATACGCAGTATTTT.

This chain joins TRBV30 and TRBJ2-3, with D perhaps matching TRBD1 (6 bases). V was clipped by 0 bases and J by 6 bases, with 10 bases between them. The CDR3 sequence is 13 residues long. Germline loops: CDR1 GTSNPN, CDR2 SVGIG (reference sequence). CDR3: CAWSVGTGDTQYF. For the CDR3, the DNA is TGTGCCTGGAGTGTAGGCACAGGGGATACGCAGTATTTT.

CDR3 protein: CASSFKREFDEQFF. The CDR3 DNA reads TGCGCCAGCAGCTTTAAGCGGGAGTTCGATGAGCAGTTCTTC. The chain uses TRBV4-1 and TRBJ2-1; 8 positions match TRBD2. CDR1 is MGHRA and CDR2 is YSYEKL in the germline V gene. Germline trimming cut 5 bases from V and 8 bases from J; bases unmatched to any gene: 8. The length of the CDR3 is 14 residues.

A few counts support this clone. The chain carries TRBV9 and TRBJ2-5; 7 bases are shared with TRBD1. The CDR3 extends over 14 amino acids. Germline V gene sequence: CDR1 SGDLS, CDR2 YYNGEE. V was pared by 4 bases and J by 0 bases, with 3 bases of the junction left unmatched. The CDR3, as DNA: TGTGCCAGCAGCACCGACAGGGACCAAGAGACCCAGTACTTC. Translated, it gives CASSTDRDQETQYF.

Comment on this clone: Other DNA sequences of this sample code for an identical CDR3. The chain links TRBV19 to TRBJ2-3; no firm D call. CDR3 length: 13 amino acids. In germline, CDR1 is LNHDA, CDR2 SQIVND (reference sequence). Trimming removed 4 bases from V and 0 bases from J, with 5 bases in between. The CDR3 DNA reads as TGTGCCAGTAGTACCACTAGCACAGATACGCAGTATTTT. Its protein product is CASSTTSTDTQYF.

This clone has only one observation. This chain joins TRBV29-1 and TRBJ1-1; D ambiguous. The CDR3 covers 11 residues. V was cut by 3 bases and J by 10 bases, with 12 bases left in between. From germline, CDR1 is SQVTM and CDR2 ANQGSEA. The CDR3 region is CSVDFSEGAFF. For the CDR3, the DNA is TGCAGCGTTGATTTTTCAGAGGGAGCTTTCTTT.

The genes are TRBV5-5 and TRBJ1-5; D might be TRBD1 (5 bases). V was shortened by 4 bases and J by 0 bases, with 11 bases between the two germline ends. The CDR3 covers 15 residues. The germline V gene encodes CDR1 SGHKS and CDR2 YYEKEE (reference sequence). DNA for the CDR3: TGTGCCAGCAGCCGGACGGACAATAGCAATCAGCCCCAGCATTTT. Translated: CASSRTDNSNQPQHF.

V is TRBV5-1 and J is TRBJ2-3, with D possibly TRBD2 on 6 matching bases. CDR1 is SGHRS and CDR2 is YFSETQ in the germline V gene. V was pared by 3 bases and J by 5 bases, with 19 bases between. The CDR3 is made up of 16 amino acids. The chain's CDR3 is CASSSIGGRGGDTQYF. The CDR3, as DNA: TGCGCCAGCAGCTCAATTGGGGGGAGAGGAGGAGATACGCAGTATTTT. The whole variable domain, filled in from reference TRBV5-1 and TRBJ2-3, reads KAGVTQTPRYLIKTRGQQVTLSCSPISGHRSVSWYQQTPGQGLQFLFEYFSETQRNKGNFPGRFSGRQFSNSRSEMNVSTLELGDSALYLCASSSIGGRGGDTQYFGPGTRLTVL.

V and J are TRBV6-5 and TRBJ2-2; 7 bases match TRBD2. The CDR3 loop spans 13 amino acids. CDR1 MNHEY and CDR2 SVGAGI come from the germline V gene. V gave up 6 bases and J gave up 5 bases; unmatched junction bases: 3. CDR3 residues: CASRPSGTGELFF. Written as DNA, the CDR3 is TGTGCCAGCAGGCCTAGCGGTACCGGGGAGCTGTTTTTT.

This sequence joins TRBV14 and TRBJ2-1; D unresolved. Germline lookup yields CDR1 SGHDN and CDR2 FVKESK. Trimming shortened V by 8 bases and J by 3 bases, and 17 bases separated the two germline ends. CDR3 length: 15 amino acids. CDR3 bases: TGTGCCAGCTCTACGGTTCGGGTCGTCTACAATGAGCAGTTCTTC. Amino acids: CASSTVRVVYNEQFF.

The sample holds one count of this clone. This chain joins TRBV6-1 and TRBJ1-6, with 10 bases lining up with TRBD1. Trimming took 2 bases from V and 6 from J; bases not matched to a gene: 4. CDR1 and CDR2 (germline): MNHNS, SASEGT. This CDR3 is 16 amino acids long. CDR3 DNA: TGTGCCAGCAGTGAAATCTGGACAGGGGGTAATTCACCCCTCCACTTT. Encoded protein: CASSEIWTGGNSPLHF.

This chain joins TRBV4-2 and TRBJ2-2; D not resolved. Germline V lookup: CDR1 LGHNA, CDR2 YNFKEQ. This CDR3 has 12 residues. Trimming cost V 6 bases and J 4 bases, with 6 bases left between them. The CDR3 loop is CASRPTTGELFF. DNA of the CDR3: TGTGCCAGCAGACCTACCACCGGGGAGCTGTTTTTT.

This clone was found many times. V and J are TRBV5-8 and TRBJ1-2, with unresolved D. The CDR3 sequence is 14 residues long. The ends were cut back, 1 base at V and 1 base at J, with 8 bases in the middle. The germline V gene has CDR1 SGHTS and CDR2 YDEGEE. The CDR3 loop reads CASSLPTVNYGYTF. The CDR3 nucleotides read TGTGCCAGCAGCTTGCCCACAGTTAACTATGGCTACACCTTC.

The rearrangement joins TRBV19 to TRBJ1-1; no definite D call. Germline lookup yields CDR1 LNHDA and CDR2 SQIVND (reference sequence). V was shortened by 2 bases and J by 1 base, with 8 bases between the two germline ends. The length of the CDR3 is 14 residues. The CDR3 DNA is TGTGCCAGTAGTATATTCGGGAGGAACACTGAAGCTTTCTTT. Translated, it gives CASSIFGRNTEAFF.

The chain uses TRBV29-1 and TRBJ2-1, with TRBD2 matching 12 bases. This CDR3 comprises 16 residues. V gave up 6 bases and J gave up 0 bases; unmatched junction bases: 6. Germline values: CDR1 SQVTM, CDR2 ANQGSEA. The CDR3 loop is CSVRLAGVSSYNEQFF. In nucleotides, the CDR3 is TGCAGCGTACGACTAGCGGGAGTCTCCTCCTACAATGAGCAGTTCTTC.

This chain uses TRBV6-5 with TRBJ2-1, with D maybe TRBD2 (7 bases). Trimming removed 6 bases from V and 5 bases from J, with 17 bases in between. CDR3 length: 15 amino acids. The germline CDR1 and CDR2 sequences are MNHEY and SVGAGI. The CDR3 DNA follows: TGTGCCAGCAGCTCAGGGCGGGGGCTACACAATGAGCAGTTCTTC. Encoded protein: CASSSGRGLHNEQFF.

V is TRBV9 and J is TRBJ1-3, with D perhaps TRBD1 (6 bases). CDR3 length: 15 amino acids. Looked up from germline, CDR1 is SGDLS and CDR2 is YYNGEE. V dropped 2 bases and J dropped 5 bases, with 14 bases sitting between them. The CDR3 reads CASSVQGTIRNTIYF. The CDR3 DNA sequence: TGTGCCAGCAGCGTTCAGGGGACCATTAGAAACACCATATATTTT.

The rearrangement uses TRBV7-2 and TRBJ1-3, with D maybe TRBD1 (6 bases). This CDR3 is 16 amino acids long. Trimming took 3 bases from V and 0 from J, leaving 12 bases between them. Germline assignment: CDR1 SGHTA and CDR2 FQGNSA. The CDR3 bases are TGTGCCAGCAGCTTGGGACACCAGATCTCTGGAAACACCATATATTTT. Translated: CASSLGHQISGNTIYF.

The chain couples TRBV28 to TRBJ2-1; 7 bases fit TRBD1. The CDR3 has 15 residues. Looked up from germline, CDR1 is MDHEN and CDR2 is SYDVKM. Trimming removed 5 bases from V and 7 bases from J; junction bases left unmatched: 11. The CDR3 sequence is CASSQIRQGWNEQFF. The DNA for the CDR3 is TGTGCCAGCAGTCAAATCCGACAGGGTTGGAATGAGCAGTTCTTC.

This clone was found a few times. CDR3 sequence: CASSVGLAKNIQYF. The CDR3 DNA is TGTGCCAGCAGCGTAGGACTAGCCAAAAACATTCAGTACTTC. The chain recombines TRBV9 with TRBJ2-4; D is undetermined. V lost 0 bases to trimming and J lost 0 bases, with 4 bases between them. Germline V gene sequence: CDR1 SGDLS, CDR2 YYNGEE. The CDR3 runs to 14 residues.

The V and J genes are TRBV12-5 and TRBJ1-5; D remains unclear. Germline assignment: CDR1 LGHNT and CDR2 FRNRAP. The CDR3 runs to 17 residues. The V and J ends lost 0 bases and 0 bases respectively, with 12 bases between them. For the CDR3, the DNA is TGTGCTAGTGGTTTGGTTTCTACAGCCTATAGCAATCAGCCCCAGCATTTT. It specifies CASGLVSTAYSNQPQHF.

The chain is built from TRBV6-6 and TRBJ2-1, with D tentatively TRBD1 (6 bases). This CDR3 has 16 residues. The V gene's germline CDR1 is MNHNY and CDR2 SVGAGI (reference sequence). The germline V and J ends were trimmed by 6 bases and 0 bases, with 15 bases remaining between them. The CDR3 DNA reads TGTGCCAGCAGAACCAACAGGGCCGGCTCCTACAATGAGCAGTTCTTC. Its protein is CASRTNRAGSYNEQFF.

The chain links TRBV10-2 to TRBJ2-1, with TRBD1 matching over 8 bases. The length of the CDR3 is 14 residues. The germline gives CDR1 WSHSY, CDR2 SAAADI. Trimming at V came to 5 bases and at J to 9 bases, leaving 9 bases not matched to a gene. The DNA of the CDR3 is TGCGCCAGCAGTCCCGGGACAGGTTGGACTGAGCAGTTCTTC. It translates to CASSPGTGWTEQFF.

Of note for this clone: The same CDR3 is also encoded by other DNA sequences in this sample. This rearrangement joins TRBV29-1 to TRBJ2-1; 13 positions agree with TRBD2. The CDR3 sequence is 18 residues long. V was clipped by 1 base and J by 0 bases; unmatched bases: 6. The germline V gene encodes CDR1 SQVTM and CDR2 ANQGSEA. The CDR3 loop reads CSVEGGLAGASSYNEQFF. CDR3 nucleotides: TGCAGCGTTGAAGGTGGACTAGCGGGGGCCAGCTCCTACAATGAGCAGTTCTTC.